This T cell receptor beta chain emerged from a study of cytomegalovirus exposure and HLA in healthy donors. TCRdb's copy holds only in-frame clones and misses some; the assay was immunoSEQ multiplex PCR. The top ten clones hold 1.4% of a sample with some 140,000 clones, 84% of them seen once. General study results and limits: The authors listed some 160 TCR beta chains as cytomegalovirus-associated.

The J segment lost 0 bases and the V segment lost 7 bases, leaving 6 bases of the junction unmatched. CDR3 length equals 16 residues. The germline gives CDR1 SNHLY, CDR2 FYNNEI. About this clone itself: The antigen is unknown.

Sequencing was done on a sample of PBMCs. The chain has TRBV2 and TRBJ1-2; the match to TRBD1 covers 12 bases. The TCR sequence derives from a woman aged 25 to 39 in good health and CMV-seronegative. CDR3 nucleotide sequence: TGTGCCAGCAACCGGGACAGGGGGCTTGCTAACTATGGCTACACCTTC. Residues: CASNRDRGLANYGYTF.